In this sample, the clone carrying this T cell receptor (beta chain) turned up a few times. The V and J ends lost 3 bases and 0 bases, in that order; junction bases with no gene match: 4. The CDR3 runs 16 residues. The data are from a study of T-cell memory formation after mild COVID-19. TCRdb processed the 5' RACE reads anew with MiXCR; each CDR3 protein has one entry. The sample has roughly 600,000 distinct CDR3 sequences, more than 15% seen once. The source of this sequence is an adult woman who had mild COVID-19 (a few samples of this study predate the infection). Cell type and time point are not known. Sequenced input: PBMCs or a T cell subset sorted from them (not recorded which). The V and J genes are TRBV12-3 or TRBV12-4 and TRBJ2-3, with 9 nucleotides matching TRBD1. This CDR3 is CASSFSGTGSTDTQYF. CDR3 sequence (DNA): TGTGCCAGCAGTTTCTCCGGGACAGGGAGCACAGATACGCAGTATTTT.